This TCR beta chain was profiled in a study of T cell changes during pregnancy in multiple sclerosis. Some clones are missing from TCRdb's copy, which holds only in-frame ones; the method was immunoSEQ multiplex PCR. This sample has about 42,000 clones, with around 84% found just once. V lost 1 base, J lost 6 bases, and 16 bases lay in between. Per the germline V gene, CDR1 is LNHDA and CDR2 is SQIVND (reference sequence). The CDR3 contains 15 residues. Source: CD4+ T cells from peripheral blood mononuclear cells, taken before pregnancy. The chain employs TRBV19 and TRBJ2-7, with D maybe TRBD1 (5 bases). The sequence was obtained from a female donor with multiple sclerosis, enrolled in a pregnancy study. The CDR3 loop is CASSIVGRAPGEQYF. The CDR3 nucleotides are TGTGCCAGTAGTATAGTCGGCAGGGCACCAGGCGAGCAGTACTTC.